This T cell receptor beta chain came from a study of cytomegalovirus exposure and HLA in healthy donors. General study points: 87-base-pair reads could not separate some V segments, including TRBV6-2 and TRBV6-3. A missense DCLRE1C variant was associated with V- and J-gene trimming of TCR beta chains in a later analysis, and an independent cohort replicated the association. An Asian-associated ancestry cluster reportedly showed fewer N-insertions than the approximately 700-donor mean in a later analysis.

This cohort consisted of healthy bone marrow donors. The PCR contained 60 Vbeta and 13 Jbeta primers. TCRdb's copy holds only in-frame clones and misses some; the assay was immunoSEQ multiplex PCR. There are 130,000 to 150,000 clones in the sample; approximately 80% occur only once, and 2.5% to 3.5% lies in the top ten. This clone was picked up a small number of times. What it binds is unknown. Germline V CDR1 and CDR2: KGHSH, LQKENI. This CDR3 region has 15 residues. After removal of 10 bases from V and 3 bases from J, the junction contained 12 bases not matched to a gene. The receptor was isolated from a female donor in good health and CMV-seronegative. Material for sequencing was PBMCs. J is TRBJ1-1 and V is TRBV18; 9 nucleotides match TRBD1. The CDR3 DNA sequence: TGTGCCACACCCGGGACAGGGTTCTCGGACACTGAAGCTTTCTTT. It codes for CATPGTGFSDTEAFF.